This entry features one TCR beta chain sequence. Germline V CDR1 and CDR2: WNHNN, SYGVQD (reference sequence). V gave up 3 bases and J gave up 5 bases, with 6 bases separating them. This CDR3 is 12 amino acids long. The record originates from a study of control samples from healthy donors and cancer patients. Sequencing used immunoSEQ multiplex PCR; TCRdb keeps in-frame clones, though not all of them. The data hold approximately 150,000 clones, with roughly 94% observed a single time. This TCR was sampled from a woman aged 18-30 years in good health. Material for sequencing was blood. The chain employs TRBV10-1 and TRBJ2-3; D remains unclear. Here the CDR3 reads CASSENGDTQYF. Written as DNA, the CDR3 is TGCGCCAGCAGTGAAAACGGAGATACGCAGTATTTT.